This T cell receptor beta chain was retrieved from a study of Tregs in tolerant kidney transplant recipients. This CDR3 contains 13 residues. The germline V gene encodes CDR1 GTSNPN and CDR2 SVGIG (reference sequence). V dropped 4 bases and J dropped 0 bases, with 9 bases sitting between them. TCRdb's table, derived via immunoSEQ multiplex PCR, lists solely in-frame clones and lacks some. The sample has about 94,000 clones, roughly 93% seen once. J is TRBJ1-2 and V is TRBV30; tentatively, D is TRBD1 (5 bases). Material: CD4+ T cells from blood, obtained before the transplant. This clonotype originated in a human donor who received a combined kidney and bone marrow transplant. The CDR3 loop is CAWNGQANYGYTF. The CDR3, as DNA: TGTGCCTGGAACGGACAAGCTAACTATGGCTACACCTTC.